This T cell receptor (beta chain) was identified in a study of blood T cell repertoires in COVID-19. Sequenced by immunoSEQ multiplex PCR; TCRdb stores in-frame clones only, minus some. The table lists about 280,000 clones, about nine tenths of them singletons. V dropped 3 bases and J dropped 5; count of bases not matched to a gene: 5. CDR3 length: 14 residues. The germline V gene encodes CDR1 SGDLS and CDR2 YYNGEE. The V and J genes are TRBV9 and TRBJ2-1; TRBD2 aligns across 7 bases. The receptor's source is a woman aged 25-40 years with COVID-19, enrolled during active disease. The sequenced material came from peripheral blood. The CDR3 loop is CASSGPGGHNEQFF. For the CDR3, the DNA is TGTGCCAGCAGCGGACCGGGAGGTCACAATGAGCAGTTCTTC.